This is a list of T cell receptor beta chains from one sample in a study of blood T cell repertoires in COVID-19. Only in-frame clones appear in the TCRdb table, and some are missing; sequencing was by immunoSEQ multiplex PCR. The table lists 200,000 to 250,000 clones, under 85% of them singletons. Sequencing was done on a sample of peripheral blood. These receptors were obtained from a woman between 25 and 40 years old with COVID-19, enrolled during active disease. Each CDR3 is given with its conserved first and last residue. D genes are given only for firm matches. Part of the rows lack a size; the others show once, few, many or a class for expanded clones.

v_call: TRBV20-1; clone_size: -; j_call: TRBJ1-2; d_call: -; cdr3_aa: CSASAGQYGYTF; cdr3_nt: TGCAGTGCTAGTGCAGGACAATATGGCTACACCTTC
v_call: TRBV15; clone_size: -; j_call: TRBJ2-4; d_call: TRBD1; cdr3_aa: CATSRDGTARNIQYF; cdr3_nt: TGTGCCACCAGCAGGGACGGGACAGCCCGGAACATTCAGTACTTC
v_call: TRBV27; clone_size: -; j_call: TRBJ2-1; d_call: -; cdr3_aa: CASSFSGYGEQFF; cdr3_nt: TGTGCCAGCAGTTTCTCAGGGTATGGTGAGCAGTTCTTC
v_call: TRBV7-3; clone_size: -; j_call: TRBJ2-5; d_call: TRBD1; cdr3_aa: CASSRDRTTQYF; cdr3_nt: TGTGCCAGCAGCCGGGACAGAACGACCCAGTACTTC
v_call: TRBV9; clone_size: -; j_call: TRBJ2-5; d_call: TRBD2; cdr3_aa: CASSIGLAGETQYF; cdr3_nt: TGTGCCAGCAGCATCGGACTAGCGGGAGAGACCCAGTACTTC
v_call: TRBV19; clone_size: -; j_call: TRBJ2-3; d_call: TRBD2; cdr3_aa: CASSIDGLAGRTDTQYF; cdr3_nt: TGTGCCAGTAGTATAGATGGACTAGCGGGGCGTACAGATACGCAGTATTTT
v_call: TRBV6-5; clone_size: -; j_call: TRBJ2-7; d_call: -; cdr3_aa: CASRPAGWGVYEQYF; cdr3_nt: TGTGCCAGCAGGCCCGCGGGCTGGGGGGTCTACGAGCAGTACTTC
v_call: TRBV4-1; clone_size: -; j_call: TRBJ2-3; d_call: TRBD2; cdr3_aa: CASSQPSGGVDTQYF; cdr3_nt: TGCGCCAGCAGCCAACCTAGCGGTGGGGTAGATACGCAGTATTTT
v_call: TRBV28; clone_size: once; j_call: TRBJ2-7; d_call: -; cdr3_aa: CASRQGTHEQYF; cdr3_nt: TGTGCCAGCAGACAGGGTACGCACGAGCAGTACTTC
v_call: TRBV3-1/TRBV3-2; clone_size: -; j_call: TRBJ1-5; d_call: TRBD1; cdr3_aa: CASSLDREGQPQHF; cdr3_nt: TGTGCCAGCAGCCTAGACAGGGAAGGGCAGCCCCAGCATTTT
v_call: TRBV6-5; clone_size: -; j_call: TRBJ1-2; d_call: -; cdr3_aa: CASIQGTLGDYGYTF; cdr3_nt: TGTGCCAGCATCCAAGGGACATTAGGAGACTATGGCTACACCTTC
v_call: TRBV7-6; clone_size: -; j_call: TRBJ1-3; d_call: TRBD1; cdr3_aa: CASSSQGASGNTIYF; cdr3_nt: TGTGCCAGCAGCTCACAGGGGGCTTCTGGAAACACCATATATTTT
v_call: TRBV2; clone_size: once; j_call: TRBJ2-5; d_call: TRBD2; cdr3_aa: CASSDGGAKTQYF; cdr3_nt: TGTGCCAGCAGTGACGGGGGGGCAAAGACCCAGTACTTC
v_call: TRBV9; clone_size: -; j_call: TRBJ2-1; d_call: TRBD2; cdr3_aa: CASSAHLAGVYNEQFF; cdr3_nt: TGTGCCAGCAGCGCCCACCTAGCGGGGGTATATAATGAGCAGTTCTTC
v_call: TRBV2; clone_size: -; j_call: TRBJ1-3; d_call: -; cdr3_aa: CASSDSGSKGNTIYF; cdr3_nt: TGTGCCAGCAGTGATTCGGGGAGCAAAGGAAACACCATATATTTT
v_call: TRBV6-2/TRBV6-3; clone_size: -; j_call: TRBJ2-7; d_call: TRBD2; cdr3_aa: CASSYHPGLAELEQYF; cdr3_nt: TGTGCCAGCAGTTACCACCCGGGACTAGCGGAGCTCGAGCAGTACTTC
v_call: TRBV14; clone_size: -; j_call: TRBJ2-2; d_call: -; cdr3_aa: CASSLNTGELFF; cdr3_nt: TGTGCCAGCAGCCTAAACACCGGGGAGCTGTTTTTT
v_call: TRBV30; clone_size: -; j_call: TRBJ1-1; d_call: -; cdr3_aa: CAWRQGMNTEAFF; cdr3_nt: TGTGCCTGGAGGCAGGGGATGAACACTGAAGCTTTCTTT
v_call: TRBV4-1; clone_size: -; j_call: TRBJ1-4; d_call: -; cdr3_aa: CASSPLSNRDRREKLFF; cdr3_nt: TGCGCCAGCAGCCCATTATCAAACAGGGACCGCCGTGAAAAACTGTTTTTT
v_call: TRBV2; clone_size: -; j_call: TRBJ1-6; d_call: -; cdr3_aa: CASKFAGLPTNSPLHF; cdr3_nt: TGTGCCAGCAAGTTCGCCGGACTCCCTACTAATTCACCCCTCCACTTT
v_call: TRBV6-6; clone_size: -; j_call: TRBJ2-1; d_call: -; cdr3_aa: CASSRTDNEQFF; cdr3_nt: TGTGCCAGCAGCCGGACAGACAATGAGCAGTTCTTC
v_call: TRBV5-8; clone_size: -; j_call: TRBJ2-4; d_call: -; cdr3_aa: CASSLDFGGPLAKNIQYF; cdr3_nt: TGTGCCAGCAGCTTGGATTTTGGGGGCCCCTTAGCCAAAAACATTCAGTACTTC
v_call: TRBV2; clone_size: -; j_call: TRBJ2-7; d_call: -; cdr3_aa: CASTLSDHSYEQYF; cdr3_nt: TGTGCCAGCACCCTATCCGACCACAGCTACGAGCAGTACTTC
v_call: TRBV5-1; clone_size: -; j_call: TRBJ2-3; d_call: TRBD2; cdr3_aa: CASSPGLAESTDTQYF; cdr3_nt: TGCGCCAGCAGCCCGGGACTAGCGGAGAGCACAGATACGCAGTATTTT
v_call: TRBV18; clone_size: -; j_call: TRBJ2-7; d_call: -; cdr3_aa: CASSQGYEQYF; cdr3_nt: TGTGCCAGCTCCCAGGGCTACGAGCAGTACTTC
v_call: TRBV9; clone_size: -; j_call: TRBJ2-3; d_call: -; cdr3_aa: CASNLSPISTDTQYF; cdr3_nt: TGTGCCAGCAATCTTAGCCCCATTAGCACAGATACGCAGTATTTT
v_call: TRBV11-3; clone_size: -; j_call: TRBJ2-2; d_call: -; cdr3_aa: CASSLGATTGELFF; cdr3_nt: TGTGCCAGCAGCTTAGGGGCCACCACCGGGGAGCTGTTTTTT
v_call: TRBV6-4; clone_size: few; j_call: TRBJ2-3; d_call: TRBD2; cdr3_aa: CASSVVSGGADTQYF; cdr3_nt: TGTGCCAGCAGCGTCGTTAGCGGGGGGGCCGATACGCAGTATTTT
v_call: TRBV7-2; clone_size: -; j_call: TRBJ2-7; d_call: TRBD2; cdr3_aa: CASSLASWRAGGTIRPYEQYF; cdr3_nt: TGTGCCAGCAGCTTAGCCTCCTGGCGAGCGGGGGGTACGATTCGACCCTACGAGCAGTACTTC
v_call: TRBV25-1; clone_size: -; j_call: TRBJ2-5; d_call: TRBD2; cdr3_aa: CASSDSGGRVETQYF; cdr3_nt: TGTGCCAGCAGTGACAGCGGGGGGCGGGTAGAGACCCAGTACTTC
v_call: TRBV7-9; clone_size: -; j_call: TRBJ2-3; d_call: -; cdr3_aa: CASSSERGTDTQYF; cdr3_nt: TGTGCCAGCAGCTCGGAGCGGGGCACAGATACGCAGTATTTT
v_call: TRBV5-1; clone_size: -; j_call: TRBJ2-5; d_call: -; cdr3_aa: CASSLGTAQETQYF; cdr3_nt: TGCGCCAGCAGCTTGGGGACAGCTCAAGAGACCCAGTACTTC
v_call: TRBV7-9; clone_size: -; j_call: TRBJ2-1; d_call: -; cdr3_aa: CASSFSDSSYNEQFF; cdr3_nt: TGTGCCAGCAGCTTTAGTGACAGCTCCTACAATGAGCAGTTCTTC
v_call: TRBV19; clone_size: -; j_call: TRBJ2-1; d_call: TRBD1; cdr3_aa: CASSTTGTGANEQFF; cdr3_nt: TGTGCCAGTAGTACCACCGGGACAGGGGCAAATGAGCAGTTCTTC
v_call: TRBV4-2; clone_size: -; j_call: TRBJ2-7; d_call: -; cdr3_aa: CASSQAQTGNLAFEQYF; cdr3_nt: TGTGCCAGCAGCCAGGCACAAACAGGGAATTTGGCTTTCGAGCAGTACTTC
v_call: TRBV7-2; clone_size: once; j_call: TRBJ2-5; d_call: TRBD1; cdr3_aa: CASSLGTDEMGRRETQYF; cdr3_nt: TGTGCCAGCAGCTTGGGGACAGACGAAATGGGTAGACGGGAGACCCAGTACTTC
v_call: TRBV11-2; clone_size: -; j_call: TRBJ1-6; d_call: TRBD1; cdr3_aa: CASSFSPTGTGYSPLHF; cdr3_nt: TGTGCCAGCAGCTTCTCCCCCACCGGGACAGGGTATTCACCCCTCCACTTT
v_call: TRBV2; clone_size: -; j_call: TRBJ1-5; d_call: TRBD1; cdr3_aa: CASRPDRETAQHF; cdr3_nt: TGTGCCAGCAGGCCCGACAGGGAAACGGCCCAGCATTTT
v_call: TRBV7-9; clone_size: -; j_call: TRBJ1-4; d_call: -; cdr3_aa: CASSSGASTNEKLFF; cdr3_nt: TGTGCCAGCAGCTCGGGAGCCTCAACTAATGAAAAACTGTTTTTT
v_call: TRBV6-2/TRBV6-3; clone_size: -; j_call: TRBJ2-2; d_call: TRBD1; cdr3_aa: CASSPYGTGRTGELFF; cdr3_nt: TGTGCCAGCAGTCCCTACGGGACAGGAAGGACCGGGGAGCTGTTTTTT
v_call: TRBV4-1; clone_size: -; j_call: TRBJ2-7; d_call: -; cdr3_aa: CASSQDVGVEQYF; cdr3_nt: TGCGCCAGCAGCCAAGATGTAGGAGTCGAGCAGTACTTC
v_call: TRBV19; clone_size: once; j_call: TRBJ1-2; d_call: -; cdr3_aa: CASSIDPDYGYTF; cdr3_nt: TGTGCCAGTAGTATAGATCCCGACTATGGCTACACCTTC
v_call: TRBV27; clone_size: -; j_call: TRBJ2-7; d_call: -; cdr3_aa: CASSLVGTGQYEQYF; cdr3_nt: TGTGCCAGCAGTTTAGTTGGCACAGGGCAGTACGAGCAGTACTTC
v_call: TRBV18; clone_size: -; j_call: TRBJ2-6; d_call: TRBD1; cdr3_aa: CASSPLRTGDVSGANVLTF; cdr3_nt: TGTGCCAGCTCACCACTCCGGACAGGCGACGTCTCTGGGGCCAACGTCCTGACTTTC
v_call: TRBV11-2; clone_size: -; j_call: TRBJ1-2; d_call: -; cdr3_aa: CASSSTNLQGSRGYTF; cdr3_nt: TGTGCCAGCAGCTCAACCAACCTACAGGGTTCACGCGGCTACACCTTC
v_call: TRBV19; clone_size: -; j_call: TRBJ2-1; d_call: TRBD2; cdr3_aa: CASSTLAAPPDEQFF; cdr3_nt: TGTGCCAGTAGTACCCTAGCGGCTCCACCTGATGAGCAGTTCTTC
v_call: TRBV28; clone_size: -; j_call: TRBJ1-2; d_call: TRBD1; cdr3_aa: CASRKAGGHGYTF; cdr3_nt: TGTGCCAGCAGGAAAGCAGGGGGGCATGGCTACACCTTC
v_call: TRBV19; clone_size: -; j_call: TRBJ1-5; d_call: -; cdr3_aa: CASSRSWGRDNQPQHF; cdr3_nt: TGTGCCAGTAGTAGATCCTGGGGGAGGGACAATCAGCCCCAGCATTTT
v_call: TRBV5-6; clone_size: -; j_call: TRBJ2-7; d_call: -; cdr3_aa: CASSPTRLQPREQYF; cdr3_nt: TGTGCCAGCAGCCCTACGAGACTCCAACCGAGGGAGCAGTACTTC
v_call: TRBV6-5; clone_size: once; j_call: TRBJ1-1; d_call: -; cdr3_aa: CASSYEGTEAFF; cdr3_nt: TGTGCCAGCAGTTACGAGGGCACTGAAGCTTTCTTT
v_call: TRBV6-2/TRBV6-3; clone_size: -; j_call: TRBJ2-2; d_call: TRBD2; cdr3_aa: CASSPTSGETGELFF; cdr3_nt: TGTGCCAGCAGCCCGACTAGCGGGGAGACCGGGGAGCTGTTTTTT
v_call: TRBV7-2; clone_size: -; j_call: TRBJ1-2; d_call: TRBD1; cdr3_aa: CASGAGQGYGYTF; cdr3_nt: TGTGCCAGCGGCGCGGGACAGGGTTACGGCTACACCTTC
v_call: TRBV14; clone_size: -; j_call: TRBJ2-3; d_call: TRBD1; cdr3_aa: CASSARDRGRLGTDTQYF; cdr3_nt: TGTGCCAGCAGCGCTCGTGACAGGGGGCGTTTGGGCACAGATACGCAGTATTTT
v_call: TRBV6-2/TRBV6-3; clone_size: few; j_call: TRBJ2-2; d_call: TRBD2; cdr3_aa: CASSSKREGLHTGELFF; cdr3_nt: TGTGCCAGCAGCTCCAAGCGGGAGGGCCTTCACACCGGGGAGCTGTTTTTT